This T cell receptor (beta chain) derives from a study of shared clonotypes between healthy human individuals. Sequencing used immunoSEQ multiplex PCR; TCRdb keeps in-frame clones, though not all of them. The table shows over 2 million clones, with 85% to 95% occurring only once. Germline CDR1 reads SGHTA; CDR2 reads FQGNSA. The V gene lost 3 bases and the J gene lost 0 bases, with 16 bases spanning the gap. This CDR3 has 17 amino acids. The material sequenced was naive CD4+ T cells sorted from blood. As for subset: CD45RA+ positively selected. The TCR comes from a man aged 18 to 30 in good health. This chain uses TRBV7-2 with TRBJ2-3; D might be TRBD2 (6 bases). The DNA for the CDR3 is TGTGCCAGCAGCTTGGTCGGCGGGACGACTAGCACAGATACGCAGTATTTT. This encodes CASSLVGGTTSTDTQYF.